These T cell receptor beta chains were read from a single sample in a study of CXCR3-negative and CXCR3-positive naive CD8 T cells. Reanalyzing the 5' RACE reads, TCRdb keeps one entry per CDR3 protein, without DNA. In all, the sample yields just over 60,000 distinct CDR3 sequences. Sequenced sample: naive CXCR3- CD8+ T cells from blood. The receptor set was obtained from a human donor in good health. Some clones in this sample may be carry-over from other donors' samples. CDR3s include the opening cysteine and the closing phenylalanine or tryptophan.

CASSADRGYTEAFF,TRBV9,TRBJ1-1
CSIPGQNYGYTF,TRBV29-1,TRBJ1-2
CASSDGGGTDTQYF,TRBV6-4,TRBJ2-3
CASRKDRFTDTQYF,TRBV6-2/TRBV6-3,TRBJ2-3
CASTPGTVNSYGYTF,TRBV5-1,TRBJ1-2
CASSEVPPSGGANEQFF,TRBV2,TRBJ2-1
CASSEGGGQETQYF,TRBV6-1,TRBJ2-5
CASQPGVERITGELFF,TRBV6-5,TRBJ2-2
CASSQSRLAGGSLYNEQFF,TRBV23-1,TRBJ2-1
CAISGSAADTQYF,TRBV10-3,TRBJ2-3
CASSYSYTTSSYNEQFF,TRBV6-2/TRBV6-3,TRBJ2-1
CSVPLGGTGEAGAAYEQYF,TRBV29-1,TRBJ2-7
CASSETSGSSHEQYF,TRBV6-4,TRBJ2-7
CSVEAADSGNTIYF,TRBV29-1,TRBJ1-3
CASSIAVGAFSYEQYF,TRBV19,TRBJ2-7
CASRDGTHTGELFF,TRBV2,TRBJ2-2
CASSFPEVQAFF,TRBV28,TRBJ1-1
CASSLVVGSEQFF,TRBV13,TRBJ2-1
CASSELLEQYF,TRBV25-1,TRBJ2-7
CASSLSGGLLEQYF,TRBV19,TRBJ2-7
CSVVTPWGEQYF,TRBV29-1,TRBJ2-7
CASSQARQTSGGHTGELFF,TRBV4-2,TRBJ2-2
CASSLGQGAVEQYF,TRBV5-5,TRBJ2-7
CASSLEGGPAVYGYTF,TRBV7-3,TRBJ1-2
CATSRDRDRGVHEQYF,TRBV15,TRBJ2-7
CASTLDRELSYEQYF,TRBV6-2/TRBV6-3,TRBJ2-7
CSARPRGRESSYEQYF,TRBV20-1,TRBJ2-7
CASSVGPTLIYEQYF,TRBV9,TRBJ2-7
CASGSGTGGAGYEQYF,TRBV6-2/TRBV6-3,TRBJ2-7
CSVDGLAGGPGNEQFF,TRBV29-1,TRBJ2-1
CASSPAGAVEQYF,TRBV7-9,TRBJ2-7
CSVSLGRENTEAFF,TRBV29-1,TRBJ1-1
CASSVGGGNEQFF,TRBV9,TRBJ2-1
CASSLYLGVAEAFF,TRBV7-9,TRBJ1-1
CAITQDLDKNIQYF,TRBV10-3,TRBJ2-4
CASSEETGQYQETQYF,TRBV12-3/TRBV12-4,TRBJ2-5
CSVHFNYGYTF,TRBV29-1,TRBJ1-2
CASSQEVVRMNTEAFF,TRBV3-1,TRBJ1-1
CASSSGQESSYEQYF,TRBV7-9,TRBJ2-7
CASSPSGGSSYNEQFF,TRBV7-6,TRBJ2-1
CASSAPGTGNGYTF,TRBV7-9,TRBJ1-2
CAGSQGGHLNTEAFF,TRBV14,TRBJ1-1
CSVEDLKDYTEQFF,TRBV29-1,TRBJ2-1
CASSPQLAIWGETQYF,TRBV14,TRBJ2-5
CASTEGQGVYNEQFF,TRBV19,TRBJ2-1
CSARDRTSYEQYF,TRBV29-1,TRBJ2-7
CASSTGTGVTGELFF,TRBV5-1,TRBJ2-2
CASSYPVAGGLSYNEQFF,TRBV7-9,TRBJ2-1
CASRTPRGASTDTQYF,TRBV28,TRBJ2-3
CASSYFGRGWNEQFF,TRBV6-5,TRBJ2-1
CASSDTGFYGYTF,TRBV7-2,TRBJ1-2
CASSPRDRGSVYGYTF,TRBV7-9,TRBJ1-2
CASSEASVGVGEQFF,TRBV6-4,TRBJ2-1
CASSPGFEQYF,TRBV6-6,TRBJ2-7
CSARGGGESYNSPLHF,TRBV20-1,TRBJ1-6
CASSWVTGSEAFF,TRBV5-1,TRBJ1-1
CASSYGTEGNYGYTF,TRBV6-6,TRBJ1-2